This T cell receptor (beta chain) stems from a study of siplizumab effects on memory and regulatory T cells. Findings and limits, study-wide: The apparent diversity of naive T cells exceeded that of memory cells, and naive T cells seemed to make a major contribution to the alloresponse. Siplizumab led to significantly less abundant alloreactive sequences that could be traced back to unstimulated CD4+ memory cells.

The CDR3 runs 17 residues. Germline V gene sequence: CDR1 SGHVS, CDR2 FQNEAQ. V gave up 1 base and J gave up 2 bases, with 15 bases separating them. Of note for this clone: Its antigen is not identified.

The assay was immunoSEQ multiplex PCR, and TCRdb's table has in-frame clones only and misses some. The table has around 95,000 clones, more than 85% seen once. This chain connects TRBV7-8 to TRBJ2-1; weak D call: TRBD2 (6 bases). Sequenced sample: CD4+ T cells sorted from blood. The source of this sequence is a human donor in good health. The CDR3 spells CASSLGTSPWAYNEQFF. The CDR3 nucleotides are TGTGCCAGCAGCTTAGGAACTAGCCCTTGGGCCTACAATGAGCAGTTCTTC.